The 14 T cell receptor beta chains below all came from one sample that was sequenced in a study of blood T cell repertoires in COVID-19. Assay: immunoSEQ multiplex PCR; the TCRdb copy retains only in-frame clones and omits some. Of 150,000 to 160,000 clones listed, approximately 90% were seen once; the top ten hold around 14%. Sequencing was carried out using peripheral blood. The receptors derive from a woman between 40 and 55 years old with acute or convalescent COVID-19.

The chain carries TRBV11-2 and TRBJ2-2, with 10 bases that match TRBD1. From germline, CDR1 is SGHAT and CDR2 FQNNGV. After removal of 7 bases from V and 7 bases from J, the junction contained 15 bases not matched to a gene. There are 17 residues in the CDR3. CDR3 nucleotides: TGTGCCAGCACCCCTATAGGGGGGACAGGGGTGGTCGGGGAGCTGTTTTTT. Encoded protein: CASTPIGGTGVVGELFF.

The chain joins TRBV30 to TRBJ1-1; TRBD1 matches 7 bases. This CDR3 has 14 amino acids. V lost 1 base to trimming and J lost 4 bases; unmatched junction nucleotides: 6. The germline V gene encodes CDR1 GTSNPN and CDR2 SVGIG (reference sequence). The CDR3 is CAWSGYPGGTEAFF. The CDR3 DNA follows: TGTGCCTGGAGTGGTTACCCAGGGGGCACTGAAGCTTTCTTT.

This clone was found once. CDR3: CASRGTDSTGELFF. In nucleotides, the CDR3 is TGCGCCAGCAGGGGCACGGATTCCACCGGGGAGCTGTTTTTT. This chain uses TRBV4-1 with TRBJ2-2; the D is unclear. Trimming cost V 6 bases and J 4 bases, with 12 bases left between them. There are 14 residues in the CDR3. CDR1 and CDR2 (germline): MGHRA, YSYEKL.

The CDR3 region is CASSLAWAGQPQHF. CDR3 in DNA: TGTGCCAGCAGCTTAGCATGGGCTGGGCAGCCCCAGCATTTT. This chain links TRBV7-8 with TRBJ1-5; D remains unclear. The germline V gene encodes CDR1 SGHVS and CDR2 FQNEAQ. The CDR3 is made up of 14 amino acids. Trimming pared 0 bases from V and 7 bases from J, leaving 10 bases between.

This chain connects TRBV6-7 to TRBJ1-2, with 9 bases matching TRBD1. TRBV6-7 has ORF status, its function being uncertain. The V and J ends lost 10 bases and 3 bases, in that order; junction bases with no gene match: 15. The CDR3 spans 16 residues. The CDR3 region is CANKSSPGQGYYGYTF. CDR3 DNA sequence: TGTGCCAACAAATCGAGCCCGGGACAGGGCTACTATGGCTACACCTTC.

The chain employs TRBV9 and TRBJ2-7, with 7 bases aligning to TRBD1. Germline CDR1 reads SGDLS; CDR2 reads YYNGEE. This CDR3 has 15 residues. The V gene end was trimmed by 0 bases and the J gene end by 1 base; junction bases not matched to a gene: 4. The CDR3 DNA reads TGTGCCAGCAGCGTAGCGGCAGGGGGATCCTACGAGCAGTACTTC. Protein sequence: CASSVAAGGSYEQYF.

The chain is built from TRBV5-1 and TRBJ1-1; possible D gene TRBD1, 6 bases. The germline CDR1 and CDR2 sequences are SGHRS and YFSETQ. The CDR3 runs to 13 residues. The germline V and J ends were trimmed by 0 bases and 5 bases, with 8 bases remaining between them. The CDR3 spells CASSLVDRTEAFF. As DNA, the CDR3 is TGCGCCAGCAGCTTGGTCGACAGGACTGAAGCTTTCTTT.

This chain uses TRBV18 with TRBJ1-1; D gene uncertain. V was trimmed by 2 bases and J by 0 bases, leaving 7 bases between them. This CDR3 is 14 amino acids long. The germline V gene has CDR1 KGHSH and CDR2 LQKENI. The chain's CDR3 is CASSPVALNTEAFF. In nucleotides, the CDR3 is TGTGCCAGCTCACCAGTGGCTTTGAACACTGAAGCTTTCTTT.

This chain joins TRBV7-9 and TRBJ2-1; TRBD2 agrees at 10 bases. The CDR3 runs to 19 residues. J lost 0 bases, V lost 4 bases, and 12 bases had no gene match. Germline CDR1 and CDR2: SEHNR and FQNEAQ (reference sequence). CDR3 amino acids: CASSSPTSGPSRSYNEQFF. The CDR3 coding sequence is TGTGCCAGCAGCTCCCCGACTAGCGGGCCTTCTCGCTCCTACAATGAGCAGTTCTTC.

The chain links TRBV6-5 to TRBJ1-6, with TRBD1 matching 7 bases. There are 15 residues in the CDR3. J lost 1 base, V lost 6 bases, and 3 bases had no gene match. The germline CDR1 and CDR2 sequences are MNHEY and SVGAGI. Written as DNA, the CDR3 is TGTGCCAGCAGCCAACAGGGGTCCTATAATTCACCCCTCCACTTT. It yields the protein CASSQQGSYNSPLHF.

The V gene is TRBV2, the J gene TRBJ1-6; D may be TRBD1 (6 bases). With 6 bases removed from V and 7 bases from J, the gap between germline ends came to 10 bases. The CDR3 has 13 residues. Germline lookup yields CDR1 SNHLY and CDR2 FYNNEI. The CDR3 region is CASRTTGNSPLHF. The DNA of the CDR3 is TGTGCCAGCAGGACTACAGGGAATTCACCCCTCCACTTT.

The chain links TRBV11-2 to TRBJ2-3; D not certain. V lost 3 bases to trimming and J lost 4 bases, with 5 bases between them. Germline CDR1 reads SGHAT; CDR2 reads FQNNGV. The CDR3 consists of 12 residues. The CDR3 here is CASSFSSDTQYF. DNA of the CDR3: TGTGCCAGCAGCTTTAGTTCAGATACGCAGTATTTT.

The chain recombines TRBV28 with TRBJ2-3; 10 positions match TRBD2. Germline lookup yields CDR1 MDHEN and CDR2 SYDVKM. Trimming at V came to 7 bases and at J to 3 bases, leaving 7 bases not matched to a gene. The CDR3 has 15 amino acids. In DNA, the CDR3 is TGTGCCAGCACCCGCCCGGGACTAGCGACAGATACGCAGTATTTT. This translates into CASTRPGLATDTQYF.

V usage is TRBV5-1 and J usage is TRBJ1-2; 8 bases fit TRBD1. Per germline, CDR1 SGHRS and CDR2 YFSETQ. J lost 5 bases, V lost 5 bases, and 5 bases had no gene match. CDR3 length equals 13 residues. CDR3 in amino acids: CASSEDRVYGYTF. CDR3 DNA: TGCGCCAGCAGTGAGGACAGGGTGTATGGCTACACCTTC.